This TCR beta chain was profiled in a study of blood T cell repertoires in COVID-19. In the study overall: There were acute and convalescent COVID-19 samples, and they came from the United States, Italy and Spain.

This clone was counted a single time. Sequenced by immunoSEQ multiplex PCR; TCRdb stores in-frame clones only, minus some. Among approximately 230,000 clones, about 89% were seen once, and the ten largest hold around 2%. CDR1 and CDR2 (germline): LGHNA, YSLEER. V was pared by 4 bases and J by 5 bases, with 14 bases between. There are 14 residues in the CDR3. Two consecutive negative NP/OP PCR tests, clearance, or resolved symptoms defined Cohort 3 recovery. The chain carries TRBV4-3 and TRBJ1-2; D perhaps matches TRBD1 (5 bases). The receptor was isolated from a woman younger than 30 who had recovered from COVID-19. Sequencing was done on a sample of PBMCs or T cells enriched from blood (not recorded which). The chain's CDR3 is CASSPRQNSYGYTF. For the CDR3, the DNA is TGCGCCAGCAGCCCCCGACAGAACTCTTATGGCTACACCTTC.